Listed here are 5 T cell receptor beta chains from one sample, sequenced in a study of technical replicates of blood from a few donors. Produced via immunoSEQ multiplex PCR; TCRdb's table is partial and in-frame only. The sample comprises 70,000 to 80,000 clones, roughly 97% of which are singletons, and approximately 0.21% rests with the top ten. Sample: T cells isolated from PBMCs. The receptors were gathered from a human donor in good health.

The chain has TRBV10-2 and TRBJ2-7; TRBD1 matches 9 bases. The CDR3 is 13 amino acids. Unmatched junction bases numbered 3, after V lost 4 bases and J lost 5 bases. Germline CDR1 is WSHSY and CDR2 is SAAADI. Written as DNA, the CDR3 is TGCGCCAGCAGTGCGGGACAGGGCAACGAGCAGTACTTC. Amino acid sequence: CASSAGQGNEQYF.

V usage is TRBV20-1 and J usage is TRBJ2-3, with D uncertain. From germline, CDR1 is DFQATT and CDR2 SNEGSKA (reference sequence). The CDR3 is made up of 11 amino acids. V lost 3 bases and J lost 7, with 8 bases in between. CDR3: CSASPSYTQYF. The CDR3 coding sequence is TGCAGTGCTAGTCCGTCCTATACGCAGTATTTT.

The rearrangement joins TRBV30 to TRBJ2-1; D unresolved. Trimming took 2 bases from V and 2 from J, leaving 16 bases between them. Germline values: CDR1 GTSNPN, CDR2 SVGIG (reference sequence). The CDR3 extends over 16 amino acids. In DNA, the CDR3 is TGTGCCTGGAGTCCCGCGCGAATCTTGACCTACAATGAGCAGTTCTTC. The encoded protein is CAWSPARILTYNEQFF.

This clone has just one count. V is TRBV19 and J is TRBJ1-6, with a tentative D call TRBD1 (6 bases). Trimming removed 8 bases at V and 9 bases at J, with 20 bases between. CDR3 size: 15 residues. Looked up from germline, CDR1 is LNHDA and CDR2 is SQIVND (reference sequence). Here the CDR3 DNA reads TGTGCCAGTGCCGACACTCGGACAGCAACTTCACCCCTCCACTTT. Protein product: CASADTRTATSPLHF.

The V gene is TRBV30, the J gene TRBJ2-3; 7 nucleotides match TRBD2. V was clipped by 0 bases and J by 0 bases; unmatched bases: 6. The V gene's germline CDR1 is GTSNPN and CDR2 SVGIG (reference sequence). The CDR3 is made up of 16 amino acids. CDR3 residues: CAWSVVRRESTDTQYF. CDR3 in DNA: TGTGCCTGGAGTGTAGTTAGGCGGGAGAGCACAGATACGCAGTATTTT. Full variable domain (remainder filled in from reference TRBV30 and TRBJ2-3): SQTIHQWPATLVQPVGSPLSLECTVEGTSNPNLYWYRQAAGRGLQLLFYSVGIGQISSEVPQNLSASRPQDRQFILSSKKLLLSDSGFYLCAWSVVRRESTDTQYFGPGTRLTVL.